The 13 T cell receptor beta chains in this list originate from one sample, sequenced in a study of STAT3 mutations in large granular lymphocyte leukemia. General study points: At least one immunodominant TCR beta clonotype appeared in every T-cell large granular lymphocyte leukemia patient.

The repertoire was sequenced with immunoSEQ multiplex PCR; TCRdb's copy has only in-frame clones and lacks some. The sample yields about 4,000 clones, about four fifths seen once. No cognate antigen is known for these TCRs. Material: peripheral blood mononuclear cells. All receptors derive from a boy between 10 and 17 years old with T-cell large granular lymphocyte leukemia. Some clones in this sample may be carry-over from other donors' samples.

CDR3: CAIAMWDRGQDEAFF. Written as DNA, the CDR3 is TGTGCCATCGCCATGTGGGACAGGGGGCAGGATGAAGCTTTCTTT. This chain joins TRBV6-1 and TRBJ1-1, with 12 bases lining up with TRBD1. The germline V gene encodes CDR1 MNHNS and CDR2 SASEGT. This CDR3 spans 15 amino acids. The trim removed 10 bases at V and 7 bases at J, leaving 13 bases unmatched.

The CDR3 region is CAWRARGGKNIQYF. CDR3 bases: TGTGCCTGGAGGGCCAGAGGGGGAAAGAACATTCAGTACTTC. The V and J genes are TRBV30 and TRBJ2-4, with D possibly being TRBD1 (6 bases). Germline values: CDR1 GTSNPN, CDR2 SVGIG (reference sequence). V was pared by 3 bases and J by 7 bases, with 16 bases between. The CDR3 covers 14 residues.

This rearrangement joins TRBV5-4 to TRBJ2-5; 11 bases match TRBD2. CDR1 is SGHNT, CDR2 YYREEE, per germline (reference sequence). The CDR3 sequence is 17 residues long. V trimming: 1 base; J trimming: 2 bases; junction bases outside the gene matches: 7. CDR3 DNA: TGTGCCAGCAGCTTGAAAGTCCTAGCGGGGGGACAAGAGACCCAGTACTTC. It codes for CASSLKVLAGGQETQYF.

The chain uses TRBV7-9 and TRBJ2-3; TRBD1 matches at 11 bases. Losses at the gene ends were 5 bases for V and 1 base for J; bases not matched to a gene: 5. The length of the CDR3 is 16 residues. Looked up from germline, CDR1 is SEHNR and CDR2 is FQNEAQ (reference sequence). CDR3 in amino acids: CASSLRTGGRTDTQYF. Written as DNA, the CDR3 is TGTGCCAGCAGCCTTAGGACAGGGGGCCGCACAGATACGCAGTATTTT.

This clone has just a few counts. The chain carries TRBV27 and TRBJ2-5, with 13 nucleotides matching TRBD2. V lost 2 bases and J lost 4; bases outside the gene matches: 10. CDR1 is MNHEY, CDR2 SMNVEV, per germline (reference sequence). The CDR3 is 18 residues long. The CDR3: CASSLLTSGGGGGETQYF. In nucleotides, the CDR3 is TGTGCCAGCAGTTTACTTACTAGCGGGGGGGGCGGTGGAGAGACCCAGTACTTC.

In its sample, this clone was seen a few times. The CDR3 reads CASTGGIQETQYF. DNA for the CDR3: TGTGCCAGCACCGGGGGGATCCAAGAGACCCAGTACTTC. The rearrangement joins TRBV2 to TRBJ2-5; 7 nucleotides agree with TRBD2. CDR1 and CDR2 from the germline V gene are SNHLY and FYNNEI. The CDR3 consists of 13 residues. The ends lost 7 bases at V and 1 base at J; junction bases unmatched: 3.

V gene TRBV5-1 combines with J gene TRBJ2-2, with D possibly matching TRBD1 (6 bases). Deletions cut 0 bases from V and 2 bases from J, with 14 bases between. The CDR3 runs 17 residues. The V gene's germline CDR1 is SGHRS and CDR2 YFSETQ. The CDR3 sequence: CASSLGEQGSNTGELFF. CDR3 nucleotide sequence: TGCGCCAGCAGCTTGGGGGAACAGGGATCCAACACCGGGGAGCTGTTTTTT. Drawing the rest from reference TRBV5-1 and TRBJ2-2, the complete variable domain is KAGVTQTPRYLIKTRGQQVTLSCSPISGHRSVSWYQQTPGQGLQFLFEYFSETQRNKGNFPGRFSGRQFSNSRSEMNVSTLELGDSALYLCASSLGEQGSNTGELFFGEGSRLTVL.

This clone was seen a few times. The rearrangement uses TRBV6-1 and TRBJ1-6; TRBD1 matches 8 bases. The CDR3 is made up of 15 amino acids. J gave up 10 bases and V 1 base, and 6 bases lay outside the gene matches. Germline V gives CDR1 MNHNS, CDR2 SASEGT. CDR3 coding DNA: TGTGCCAGCAGTGAAGGGCAGGGGGCCTTATCACCCCTCCACTTT. Translated: CASSEGQGALSPLHF.

This clone came up a few times. The chain has TRBV27 and TRBJ1-2; a possible D gene is TRBD1 (5 bases). Germline values: CDR1 MNHEY, CDR2 SMNVEV (reference sequence). This CDR3 spans 13 amino acids. Trimming removed 6 bases at V and 4 bases at J, with 12 bases between. CDR3 region: CASSLDRLYGYTF. The CDR3 DNA reads TGTGCCAGCAGCTTAGACAGACTCTATGGCTACACCTTC.

The rearrangement uses TRBV30 and TRBJ1-6; no firm D call. The CDR3 has 15 amino acids. V lost 8 bases and J 0 bases, leaving 14 bases between the germline ends. Germline V gene lookup returns CDR1 GTSNPN and CDR2 SVGIG (reference sequence). The CDR3 reads CALTLLSSYNSPLHF. The CDR3 DNA reads TGTGCCCTAACCCTACTGAGCTCCTATAATTCACCCCTCCACTTT.

V is TRBV10-3 and J is TRBJ1-1; a possible D gene is TRBD1 (6 bases). This CDR3 is 15 amino acids long. V was shortened by 10 bases and J by 6 bases, with 24 bases between the two germline ends. Germline CDR1 ENHRY, CDR2 SYGVKD. CDR3 sequence reads: CASQEVRGGYSEAFF. CDR3 DNA sequence: TGTGCCAGCCAGGAAGTCAGGGGAGGGTATTCTGAAGCTTTCTTT.

In its sample, this clone was seen a few times. This chain connects TRBV12-5 to TRBJ1-2; D remains unclear. Trimming shortened V by 2 bases and J by 8 bases, and 12 bases separated the two germline ends. Germline CDR1 is LGHNT and CDR2 is FRNRAP. The length of the CDR3 is 13 residues. This CDR3 is CASGLWSTGGYTF. As DNA, the CDR3 is TGTGCTAGTGGTTTGTGGTCAACGGGGGGCTACACCTTC.

The V gene is TRBV29-1, the J gene TRBJ2-5; 9 bases are shared with TRBD2. CDR1 is SQVTM, CDR2 ANQGSEA, per germline. Trimming cost V 1 base and J 0 bases; bases outside gene matches: 3. This CDR3 has 15 amino acids. The CDR3 is CSVEGREGHQETQYF. The DNA for the CDR3 is TGCAGCGTTGAAGGGCGGGAGGGCCACCAAGAGACCCAGTACTTC.